The 23 T cell receptor beta chains below were found in one sample sequenced in a study of blood T cell repertoires in COVID-19. The data were produced by immunoSEQ multiplex PCR, yet TCRdb's version contains in-frame clones alone and is incomplete. The sample consists of about 150,000 clones, 86% of them appearing once. Sequencing was performed on PBMCs or T cells enriched from blood (not recorded which). All receptors come from a man aged 50 to 60 who had recovered from COVID-19.

This clone was recorded a few times. The V gene is TRBV18, the J gene TRBJ2-5; 8 bases map to TRBD1. Germline V gene lookup returns CDR1 KGHSH and CDR2 LQKENI. The CDR3 has 15 residues. With V trimmed by 3 bases and J by 4 bases, 7 bases remained unmatched. CDR3 coding DNA: TGTGCCAGCTCACCCGGCCCCAGGGGGCTAGAGACCCAGTACTTC. Protein product: CASSPGPRGLETQYF.

This clone was recorded once. The J gene is TRBJ2-1, the V gene TRBV3-1 (or the pseudogene TRBV3-2), with TRBD2 matching over 12 bases. J gave up 4 bases and V 5 bases, and 12 bases lay outside the gene matches. Germline CDR1 LGHDT, CDR2 YNNKEL (reference sequence). CDR3 length: 18 residues. CDR3 sequence (DNA): TGTGCCAGCAGCTCTCAGTTCGCTAGCGGGGGGGGTTACAATGAGCAGTTCTTC. Translating it yields CASSSQFASGGGYNEQFF.

The rearrangement joins TRBV7-2 to TRBJ2-1; weak D call: TRBD2 (5 bases). Germline V gene data show CDR1 as SGHTA and CDR2 as FQGNSA. Trimming left V 1 base short and J 0 bases short, with 10 bases between. The CDR3 is 16 amino acids. The DNA of the CDR3 is TGTGCCAGCAGCTTAGTTTCGGGGAGCTCCTACAATGAGCAGTTCTTC. This codes for CASSLVSGSSYNEQFF.

V gene TRBV7-7 combines with J gene TRBJ2-1; 7 bases are a match to TRBD2. The CDR3 spans 17 residues. Losses at the gene ends were 5 bases for V and 1 base for J; bases not matched to a gene: 11. Germline V gives CDR1 SSHAT, CDR2 FNYEAQ (reference sequence). The CDR3 is CASSHPKRGESYNEQFF. CDR3 coding DNA: TGTGCCAGCAGCCACCCTAAACGGGGGGAATCCTACAATGAGCAGTTCTTC.

This rearrangement joins TRBV12-3 or TRBV12-4 to TRBJ1-2; D unclear. The ends were cut back, 3 bases at V and 7 bases at J, with 9 bases in the middle. CDR3 length: 12 residues. As DNA, the CDR3 is TGTGCCAGCAGTTTTTCGGGGTCTGGCTACACCTTC. Its translation is CASSFSGSGYTF.

This clone was counted a few times. The chain links TRBV6-5 to TRBJ1-1; the match to TRBD1 covers 10 bases. This CDR3 contains 14 residues. Germline assignment: CDR1 MNHEY and CDR2 SVGAGI. With 6 bases clipped from V and 7 bases from J, the junction kept 8 bases outside the gene matches. Here the CDR3 reads CASSRLGQGNEAFF. CDR3 sequence (DNA): TGTGCCAGCAGCCGCCTGGGACAGGGGAATGAAGCTTTCTTT.

This chain joins TRBV30 and TRBJ1-5; tentatively, D is TRBD1 (5 bases). Trimming stripped 5 bases from V and 3 bases from J, with 17 bases between. Looked up from germline, CDR1 is GTSNPN and CDR2 is SVGIG (reference sequence). The CDR3 has 15 amino acids. The CDR3 loop is CAWSPLTGFNQPQHF. The DNA of the CDR3 is TGTGCCTGGTCCCCTTTAACAGGTTTCAATCAGCCCCAGCATTTT.

The gene calls are TRBV6-6 and TRBJ2-5, with 11 bases aligning to TRBD2. The trim removed 6 bases at V and 5 bases at J, leaving 8 bases unmatched. The germline gives CDR1 MNHNY, CDR2 SVGAGI (reference sequence). CDR3 length: 15 amino acids. The CDR3 spells CASSQQGTSGETQYF. CDR3 DNA: TGTGCCAGCAGCCAACAGGGGACTAGCGGTGAGACCCAGTACTTC.

The rearrangement uses TRBV28 and TRBJ1-6; D possibly corresponds to TRBD1 (6 bases). There are 14 residues in the CDR3. Germline CDR1 MDHEN, CDR2 SYDVKM. V dropped 1 base and J dropped 11 bases, with 12 bases sitting between them. DNA for the CDR3: TGTGCCAGCAGTTTATTAGGCCAGGGGACACCCCTCCACTTT. This translates into CASSLLGQGTPLHF.

V and J are TRBV15 and TRBJ2-5; 7 nucleotides agree with TRBD2. The J segment lost 4 bases and the V segment lost 1 base, leaving 12 bases of the junction unmatched. The CDR3 contains 17 residues. Per the germline V gene, CDR1 is LNHNV and CDR2 is YYDKDF (reference sequence). The CDR3 region has the DNA TGTGCCACCAGCAGAGGCTCAGGCGGGAGAGCGGTAGAGACCCAGTACTTC. Amino acids: CATSRGSGGRAVETQYF.

A word on this clone: Other DNA sequences of this sample code for an identical CDR3. The genes are TRBV28 and TRBJ1-1; 7 positions match TRBD1. CDR1 MDHEN and CDR2 SYDVKM come from the germline V gene. Trimming cost V 5 bases and J 4 bases; bases outside gene matches: 4. This CDR3 comprises 13 residues. The CDR3 DNA sequence: TGTGCCAGCAGTAGACGACAGGGCACTGAAGCTTTCTTT. It codes for CASSRRQGTEAFF. Full variable domain (remainder filled in from reference TRBV28 and TRBJ1-1): DVKVTQSSRYLVKRTGEKVFLECVQDMDHENMFWYRQDPGLGLRLIYFSYDVKMKEKGDIPEGYSVSREKKERFSLILESASTNQTSMYLCASSRRQGTEAFFGQGTRLTVV.

V is TRBV4-3 and J is TRBJ1-2; D is undetermined. Looked up from germline, CDR1 is LGHNA and CDR2 is YSLEER. V lost 1 base, J lost 4 bases, and 16 bases lay in between. The CDR3 loop spans 16 amino acids. As DNA, the CDR3 is TGCGCCAGCAGCCAAGGACTACACGGGCCGTCCTATGGCTACACCTTC. It encodes CASSQGLHGPSYGYTF.

This clone was seen a handful of times. The rearrangement links TRBV28 to TRBJ2-7; possibly TRBD1 for D (7 bases). The V end was cut by 6 bases, the J end by 3 bases, with 24 bases between. The CDR3 is 17 amino acids. CDR1 MDHEN and CDR2 SYDVKM come from the germline V gene. The CDR3 DNA reads as TGTGCCAGCAGCCTGTCCGGGGGACAGTTAATAAGCTACGAGCAGTACTTC. As protein: CASSLSGGQLISYEQYF.

The CDR3 region is CASSLLAGHANTGELFF. The CDR3, as DNA: TGCGCCAGCAGCTTACTAGCGGGACACGCGAACACCGGGGAGCTGTTTTTT. The rearrangement links TRBV5-1 to TRBJ2-2, with 10 bases matching TRBD2. From germline, CDR1 is SGHRS and CDR2 YFSETQ. V was pared by 2 bases and J by 0 bases, with 4 bases of the junction left unmatched. The CDR3 is 17 residues long.

The chain carries TRBV4-1 and TRBJ2-5; D call uncertain. V was shortened by 1 base and J by 0 bases, with 9 bases between the two germline ends. Germline-derived CDR1 and CDR2 are MGHRA and YSYEKL. This CDR3 spans 15 amino acids. The CDR3 bases are TGCGCCAGCAGCCAAGGTGAGAGGTACCAAGAGACCCAGTACTTC. Translation gives CASSQGERYQETQYF.

The chain employs TRBV19 and TRBJ2-1; 8 nucleotides agree with TRBD1. The V gene end was trimmed by 3 bases and the J gene end by 4 bases; junction bases not matched to a gene: 5. CDR3 length equals 15 residues. Germline V gives CDR1 LNHDA, CDR2 SQIVND (reference sequence). The CDR3 bases are TGTGCCAGTAGTATTGGGACAGGCGCTTACAATGAGCAGTTCTTC. Protein: CASSIGTGAYNEQFF.

The chain has TRBV19 and TRBJ2-1, with 9 positions matching TRBD2. In germline, CDR1 is LNHDA, CDR2 SQIVND (reference sequence). V trimming: 6 bases; J trimming: 0 bases; junction bases outside the gene matches: 3. This CDR3 has 15 residues. CDR3 sequence (DNA): TGTGCCAGTAGGCAACTAGCGGGCTCCTACAATGAGCAGTTCTTC. Residues: CASRQLAGSYNEQFF. Full variable domain (rest looked up from reference TRBV19 and TRBJ2-1): DGGITQSPKYLFRKEGQNVTLSCEQNLNHDAMYWYRQDPGQGLRLIYYSQIVNDFQKGDIAEGYSVSREKKESFPLTVTSAQKNPTAFYLCASRQLAGSYNEQFFGPGTRLTVL.

The chain combines TRBV2 with TRBJ2-7, with 8 nucleotides matching TRBD1. Losses at the gene ends were 3 bases for V and 7 bases for J; bases not matched to a gene: 8. Germline CDR1 SNHLY, CDR2 FYNNEI. This CDR3 comprises 14 residues. The CDR3 loop reads CASSDRTGRGEQYF. CDR3 nucleotide sequence: TGTGCCAGCAGTGACAGGACAGGGAGAGGTGAGCAGTACTTC.

J is TRBJ2-2 and V is TRBV9; 8 nucleotides align to TRBD2. Germline loops: CDR1 SGDLS, CDR2 YYNGEE. Trimming at V came to 4 bases and at J to 4 bases, leaving 12 bases not matched to a gene. The CDR3 is 17 residues long. CDR3 loop: CASSPRGGLYRTGELFF. The CDR3 nucleotides are TGTGCCAGCAGCCCTCGGGGGGGCCTCTACCGCACCGGGGAGCTGTTTTTT.

V is TRBV30 and J is TRBJ2-1; 7 bases fit TRBD1. The CDR3 spans 13 residues. Germline CDR1 GTSNPN, CDR2 SVGIG (reference sequence). The V segment lost 4 bases and the J segment 4 bases; nucleotides outside the gene matches: 4. CDR3 sequence reads: CAWKGGRYNEQFF. In DNA, the CDR3 is TGTGCCTGGAAAGGGGGCAGGTACAATGAGCAGTTCTTC.

This clone has only one observation. This rearrangement joins TRBV3-1 (or the pseudogene TRBV3-2) to TRBJ1-4; TRBD1 matches 8 bases. The CDR3 is 14 amino acids. After removal of 2 bases from V and 8 bases from J, the junction contained 4 bases not matched to a gene. Germline CDR1 LGHDT, CDR2 YNNKEL (reference sequence). CDR3 in DNA: TGTGCCAGCAGCCAAACAGGGGGAGACGAAAAACTGTTTTTT. Protein product: CASSQTGGDEKLFF.

The chain is built from TRBV7-2 and TRBJ1-2, with TRBD1 identical over 11 bases. The CDR3 spans 14 residues. V lost 1 base and J lost 11; bases outside the gene matches: 6. Germline V lookup: CDR1 SGHTA, CDR2 FQGNSA. The CDR3 is CASSLEPGTGGYTF. The CDR3 region has the DNA TGTGCCAGCAGCTTAGAGCCCGGGACAGGGGGATACACCTTC.

The CDR3 nucleotides read TGCGCCAGCAGCCAAGTCGGCCCACTAGCCGAAGAGACCCAGTACTTC. This codes for CASSQVGPLAEETQYF. V usage is TRBV4-1 and J usage is TRBJ2-5; possibly TRBD2 for D (6 bases). Germline V gene data show CDR1 as MGHRA and CDR2 as YSYEKL. The CDR3 extends over 16 amino acids. V lost 1 base and J 3 bases, leaving 15 bases between the germline ends.